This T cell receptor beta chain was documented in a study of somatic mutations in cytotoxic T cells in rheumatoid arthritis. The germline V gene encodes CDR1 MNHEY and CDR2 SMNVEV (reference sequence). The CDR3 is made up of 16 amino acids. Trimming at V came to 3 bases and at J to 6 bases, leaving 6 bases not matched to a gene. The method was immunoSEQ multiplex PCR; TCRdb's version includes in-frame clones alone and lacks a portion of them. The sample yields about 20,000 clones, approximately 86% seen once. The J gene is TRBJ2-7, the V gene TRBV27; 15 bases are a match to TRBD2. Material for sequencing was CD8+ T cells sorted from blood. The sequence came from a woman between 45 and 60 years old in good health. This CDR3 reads CASSFQWGLAGGEQYF. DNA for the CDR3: TGTGCCAGCAGTTTCCAATGGGGACTAGCGGGGGGCGAGCAGTACTTC.